This is a list of T cell receptor beta chains from one sample in a study of a mutant IDH1 vaccine in newly diagnosed glioma. Data came from immunoSEQ multiplex PCR; TCRdb stores just in-frame clones and leaves some out. This sample carries 85,000 to 100,000 clones, roughly 89% of them seen once, and the ten largest clones take 0.56%. The specimen comprised PBMCs, sampled from a glioma patient treated with radiotherapy, temozolomide or both. Source of these receptors: a woman between 50 and 59 years old with glioma. CDR3s include the opening cysteine and the closing phenylalanine or tryptophan. A D gene is named only where the DNA matches it firmly. Clone size is not always given. Where it is, it says once, few, many or a class for expanded clones.

v_call d_call clone_size cdr3_aa
TRBV27 TRBD2 few CASSPQRDWTDTQYF
TRBV19 TRBD1 NA CASSIKGLVTGGSTDTQYF
TRBV30 TRBD2 NA CAWSRAGGGETQYF
TRBV27 NA once CASSLYTDKEQFF
TRBV4-1 TRBD2 NA CASSQGRSGRYNEQFF
TRBV20-1 NA NA CSAEDSDIQYF
TRBV6-5 TRBD1 NA CASSPTGGLKTEAFF
TRBV9 NA NA CASSEGGETDTQYF
TRBV28 NA once CASSLRGYNSPLHF
TRBV28 NA NA CASSLTGGYEQYF
TRBV7-9 NA few CASSYDSWVLNTEAFF
TRBV4-1 NA NA CASSQGRLPGTDTQYF
TRBV20-1 TRBD1 once CSATRTGDQFF
TRBV9 NA NA CASSASDSYNEQFF
TRBV5-1 TRBD1 NA CASSPGQMYEKLFF
TRBV28 NA NA CASRAEYGYTF
TRBV11-2 NA NA CASSLVNSPLHF
TRBV5-1 TRBD1 NA CASSLGTGVNGQYF
TRBV9 NA once CASSVGPGVYNEQFF
TRBV7-8 NA few CASSLAVRIGSSYNEQFF
TRBV15 NA once CATSYRARETQYF
TRBV18 NA few CASSPPGRTYEQYF
TRBV2 TRBD2 few CAGTSGSPYEQYF
TRBV11-2 NA NA CASSFVRGPNTEAFF
TRBV9 TRBD2 NA CASSVAPGGGNEQFF
TRBV2 NA NA CASKARVQQETQYF
TRBV5-4 NA NA CASSHRSLEGAETQYF
TRBV27 TRBD1 once CASSPTGGNGNTIYF
TRBV6-6 TRBD1 NA CASRLRDRAYEQYF
TRBV29-1 NA NA CSVPQRDIYGYTF
TRBV11-3 NA NA CASSPTQGMVTEAFF
TRBV7-9 NA NA CASSLEGSSYNSPLHF
TRBV5-5 NA NA CASSLGARAYEQYF